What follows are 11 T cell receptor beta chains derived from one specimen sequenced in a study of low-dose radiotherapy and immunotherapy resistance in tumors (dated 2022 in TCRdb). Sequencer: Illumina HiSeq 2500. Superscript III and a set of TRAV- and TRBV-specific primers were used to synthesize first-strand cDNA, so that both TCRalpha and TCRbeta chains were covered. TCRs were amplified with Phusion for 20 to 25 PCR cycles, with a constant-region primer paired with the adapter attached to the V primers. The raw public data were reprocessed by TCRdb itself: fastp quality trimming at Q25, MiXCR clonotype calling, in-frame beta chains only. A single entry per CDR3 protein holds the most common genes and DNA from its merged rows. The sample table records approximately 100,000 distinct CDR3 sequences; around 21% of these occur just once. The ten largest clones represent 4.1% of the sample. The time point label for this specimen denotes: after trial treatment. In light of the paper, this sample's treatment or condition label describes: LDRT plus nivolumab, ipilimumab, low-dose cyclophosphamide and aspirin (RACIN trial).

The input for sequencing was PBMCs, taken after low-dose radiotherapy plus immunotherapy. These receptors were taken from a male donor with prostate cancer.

CDR3 in DNA: TGCAGTGCTAGAACCGCGACAGGGGGAAACACTGAAGCTTTCTTT. Translating gives CSARTATGGNTEAFF. This chain uses TRBV20-1 with TRBJ1-1, with TRBD1 matching 9 bases. The CDR3 sequence is 15 residues long. Trimming cost V 2 bases and J 2 bases; bases outside gene matches: 6. CDR1 is DFQATT, CDR2 SNEGSKA, per germline (reference sequence).

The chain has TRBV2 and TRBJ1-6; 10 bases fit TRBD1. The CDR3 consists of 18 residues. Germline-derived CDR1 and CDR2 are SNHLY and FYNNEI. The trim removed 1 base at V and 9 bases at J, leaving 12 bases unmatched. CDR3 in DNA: TGTGCCAGCAGTGAAGGAGGGACAGGGGAAGTGCTTGGTTCACCCCTCCACTTT. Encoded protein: CASSEGGTGEVLGSPLHF.

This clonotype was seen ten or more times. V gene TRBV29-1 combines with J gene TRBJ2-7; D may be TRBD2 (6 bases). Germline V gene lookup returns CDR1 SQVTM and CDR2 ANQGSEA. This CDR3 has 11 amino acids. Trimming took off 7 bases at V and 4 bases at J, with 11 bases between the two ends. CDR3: CSARRGYEQYF. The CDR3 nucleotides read TGCAGCGCTCGGAGGGGTTACGAGCAGTACTTC.

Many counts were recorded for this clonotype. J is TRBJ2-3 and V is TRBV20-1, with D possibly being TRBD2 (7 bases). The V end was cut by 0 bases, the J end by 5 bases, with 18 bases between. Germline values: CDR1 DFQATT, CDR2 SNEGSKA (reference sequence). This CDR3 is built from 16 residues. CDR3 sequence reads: CSARDRGGAWGDTQYF. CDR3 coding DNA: TGCAGTGCTAGAGATCGAGGGGGGGCCTGGGGAGATACGCAGTATTTT.

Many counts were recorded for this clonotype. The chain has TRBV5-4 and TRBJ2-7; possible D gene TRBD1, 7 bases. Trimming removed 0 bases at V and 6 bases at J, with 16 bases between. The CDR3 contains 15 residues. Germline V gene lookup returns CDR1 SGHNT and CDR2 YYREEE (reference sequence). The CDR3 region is CASSLERRGRLEQYF. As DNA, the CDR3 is TGTGCCAGCAGCTTGGAGAGGAGGGGGCGCCTCGAGCAGTACTTC.

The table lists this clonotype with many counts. Here the CDR3 reads CASSLGQGVTNEKLFF. In nucleotides, the CDR3 is TGCGCCAGCAGCCTGGGACAGGGCGTAACTAATGAAAAACTGTTTTTT. This chain uses TRBV5-1 with TRBJ1-4; 9 bases line up with TRBD1. This CDR3 has 16 amino acids. CDR1 and CDR2 from the germline V gene are SGHRS and YFSETQ. Trimming cost V 4 bases and J 1 base; bases outside gene matches: 5.

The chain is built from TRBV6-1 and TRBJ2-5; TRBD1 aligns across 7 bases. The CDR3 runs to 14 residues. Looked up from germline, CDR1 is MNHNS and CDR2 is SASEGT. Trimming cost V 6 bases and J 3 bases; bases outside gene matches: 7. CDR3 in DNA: TGTGCCAGCAGCCGGGGACAGAGGGAAGAGACCCAGTACTTC. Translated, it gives CASSRGQREETQYF.

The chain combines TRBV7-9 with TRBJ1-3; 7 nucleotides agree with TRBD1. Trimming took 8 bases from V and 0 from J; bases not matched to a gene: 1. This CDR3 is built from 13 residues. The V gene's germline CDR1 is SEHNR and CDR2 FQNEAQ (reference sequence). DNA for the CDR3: TGTGCCAGCCGGACAGGCTCTGGAAACACCATATATTTT. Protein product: CASRTGSGNTIYF.

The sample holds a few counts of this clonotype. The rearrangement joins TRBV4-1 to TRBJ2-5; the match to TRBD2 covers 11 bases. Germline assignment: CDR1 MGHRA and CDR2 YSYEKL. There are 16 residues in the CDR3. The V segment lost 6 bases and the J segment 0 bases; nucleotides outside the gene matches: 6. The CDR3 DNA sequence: TGCGCCAGCAGTCGTAGCGGGGGGGCGTACCAAGAGACCCAGTACTTC. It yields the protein CASSRSGGAYQETQYF.

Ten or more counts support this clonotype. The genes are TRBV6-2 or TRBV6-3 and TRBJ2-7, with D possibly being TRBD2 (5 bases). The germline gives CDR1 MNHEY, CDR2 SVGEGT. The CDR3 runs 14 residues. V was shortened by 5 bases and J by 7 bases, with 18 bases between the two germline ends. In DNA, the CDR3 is TGTGCCAGCAGTGTAGAGGACTCTGTTGGAGAGCAGTACTTC. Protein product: CASSVEDSVGEQYF.

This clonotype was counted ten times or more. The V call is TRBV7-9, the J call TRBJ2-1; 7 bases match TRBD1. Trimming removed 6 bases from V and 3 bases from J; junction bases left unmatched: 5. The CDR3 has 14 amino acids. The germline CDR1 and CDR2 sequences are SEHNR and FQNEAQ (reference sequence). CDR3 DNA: TGTGCCAGCAGTATTACAGGGGTCTACAATGAGCAGTTCTTC. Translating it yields CASSITGVYNEQFF.